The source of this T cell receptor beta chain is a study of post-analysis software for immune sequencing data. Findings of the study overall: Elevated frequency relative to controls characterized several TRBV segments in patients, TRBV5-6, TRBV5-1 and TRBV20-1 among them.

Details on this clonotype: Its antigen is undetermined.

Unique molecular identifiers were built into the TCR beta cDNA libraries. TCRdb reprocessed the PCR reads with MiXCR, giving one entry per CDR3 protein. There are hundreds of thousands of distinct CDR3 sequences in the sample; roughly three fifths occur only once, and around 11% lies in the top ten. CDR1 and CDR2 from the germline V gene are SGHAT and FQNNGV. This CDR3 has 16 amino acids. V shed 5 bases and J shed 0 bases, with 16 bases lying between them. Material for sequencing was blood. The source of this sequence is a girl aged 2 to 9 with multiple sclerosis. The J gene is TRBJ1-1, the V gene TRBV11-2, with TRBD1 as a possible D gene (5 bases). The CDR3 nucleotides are TGTGCCAGCAGCCTACAGGCAGGGAGTATGAACACTGAAGCTTTCTTT. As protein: CASSLQAGSMNTEAFF.